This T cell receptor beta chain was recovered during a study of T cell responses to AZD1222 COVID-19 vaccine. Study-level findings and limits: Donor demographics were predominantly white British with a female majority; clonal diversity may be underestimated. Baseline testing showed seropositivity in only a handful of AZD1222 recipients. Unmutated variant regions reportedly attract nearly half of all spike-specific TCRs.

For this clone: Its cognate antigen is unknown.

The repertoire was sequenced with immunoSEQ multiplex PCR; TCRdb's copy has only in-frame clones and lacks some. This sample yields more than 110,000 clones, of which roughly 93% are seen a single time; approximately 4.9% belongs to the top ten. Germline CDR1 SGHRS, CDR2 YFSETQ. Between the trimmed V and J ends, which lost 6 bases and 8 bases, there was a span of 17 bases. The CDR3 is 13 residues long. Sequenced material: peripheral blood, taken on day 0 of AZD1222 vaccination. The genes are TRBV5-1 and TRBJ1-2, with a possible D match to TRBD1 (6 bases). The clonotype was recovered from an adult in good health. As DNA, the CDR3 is TGCGCCAGCACCGACCAGGGGATGGGGGGCTACACCTTC. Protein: CASTDQGMGGYTF.